What follows describes a single T cell receptor beta chain. Its target antigen remains unknown. Qualities for individual bases were not recorded, and no much larger clone is one base off. The data belong to a study of cytomegalovirus exposure and HLA in healthy donors (dated by TCRdb to the late 2010s). Broadly, across the study: According to an earlier analysis of several hundred of the donors, about 190 million T cells yielded roughly 110 million unique TCR beta sequences and more than 250 Gb of sequence data. About 300 gigabases of sequencing data and approximately 84 million unique TCR sequences were included in an early release covering 500 to 750 HLA-typed donors. Of the 300 to 450 genotyped donors, 81% fell in the genetic ancestry cluster associated with self-reported Caucasian donors. The study aimed to test whether signatures of past pathogen exposure could be identified by cataloging public T cell receptors. The T cell repertoires of 700 or so subjects were profiled by immunosequencing and related to cytomegalovirus serostatus. Besides the first cohort of roughly 660 subjects, a separate validation cohort made up of about 120 different subjects was used. To predict cytomegalovirus infection status, the study combined high-throughput TCR immunosequencing, statistical association of individual TCRs with disease status, and machine learning. To study patterns of TCR occurrence, a later analysis re-analyzed previously published TCR beta repertoires from around 700 donors and added high-resolution HLA genotyping. In the later analysis, no new phenotypic data were used to find candidate immune exposures; instead, reliance was placed on TCR beta sequences and their occurrence across donors. In an earlier analysis of 500 to 650 of the donors, high-throughput TCR beta sequencing was used to judge whether each TCR beta V gene segment behaved as functional or pseudogenic. Donor age, sex, ethnicity and CMV serostatus were compiled alongside the repertoire data. In a later genetic analysis, genome-wide SNP genotypes for about 55% of the roughly 700 donors were used, and that subset was treated as a discovery cohort. All discovery cohort repertoires had been generated using a single sequencing platform. HLA typing included class I and class II loci at four-digit resolution. Typing coverage differed by locus: A, B, C, DRB1 and DQB1 were typed in roughly 629-630 donors, DQA1 in about 500, DPA1 in roughly 590, and DPB1 in approximately 450. Four or five DR-DQ haplotypes were handled as single units for association and clustering, since linkage in the cohort was strong. Across approximately 420 genotyped donors of the cohort, an average of roughly 230,000 unique TCR beta nucleotide sequences per donor were sequenced, and roughly a sixth of those sequences were non-productive. What the work shows at the level of the full study, not this receptor alone: A later analysis found that most CMV-associated TCR beta chains appeared HLA-restricted, with HLA associations seemingly driven largely by CMV exposure. Linkage disequilibrium might explain the correlated functional status among segregating V segments, but an unknown experimental factor could not be excluded. Presence/absence analyses assumed roughly uniform sequencing depth across donors, an assumption that may not hold. The only immune exposure information available for the cohort was CMV serostatus. The authors suggested that the approach could potentially be extended to other disease states and immunological phenotypes. In both the original and validation cohorts, the classifier was reported to diagnose cytomegalovirus status with high specificity and sensitivity. In an earlier analysis of around 600 of the donors, most TCR beta V segments appeared in productive rearrangements about 87% or about 30% of the time, broadly matching IMGT annotations. This cohort had only TCR beta chains sequenced, and the lack of alpha or paired-chain data limited which features could be detected. Because some donors lacked HLA typing at each locus, the association tests relied only on the typed subset. According to a later analysis, TCR association rates differed among HLA loci, with DRB1 alleles showing the most associated TCRs and HLA-C alleles showing the fewest. In a later genetic analysis, fewer N-insertions in productive TCRs were reported among donors in an Asian-associated ancestry cluster than the roughly 700-donor mean. In vitro tests confirmed that a few of the cytomegalovirus-associated TCR beta chains recognize cytomegalovirus antigens. Because counts were too low, about 15 rarely observed V segments, including chromosome 9 orphons, were left out of the earlier analysis of several hundred of the donors. An association between a missense DCLRE1C variant and V-gene and J-gene trimming of TCR beta chains was found in a later genetic analysis and replicated in an independent cohort. A further reported finding was that TCR beta sequences accurately predicted the HLA-A and HLA-B alleles for most subjects in the first cohort. When HLA alleles, especially DR and DQ, strongly co-occurred, attributing TCR associations to individual alleles was difficult. In a later analysis, 15,000 to 20,000 TCR beta sequences were associated with specific HLA alleles at a false discovery rate of 0.05. The study gave a list of 150 to 200 TCR beta chains associated with cytomegalovirus. Some IMGT-functional V segments, including TRBV6-2 and TRBV6-3, could not be told apart with the 87-base-pair reads, so those segments were excluded. While some public TCRs were present in many individuals, most TCR sequences turned up only very rarely across donors. A later analysis found that HLA-associated TCR beta chains were more clonally expanded and had lower generation probabilities than equally common non-associated chains. According to a later analysis, parvovirus B19, influenza, CMV and Epstein-Barr virus appeared linked to several top co-occurrence clusters. A cluster of highly shared sequence variants was judged likely to be a technical artifact of the sequencing pipeline.

Receptors were amplified or captured by the immunoSEQ multiplex PCR assay. For the multiplex PCR, a mixture combining 60 forward primers for TCR Vbeta segments and 13 reverse primers for TCR Jbeta segments was used. A multiplex PCR assay on genomic DNA amplified the CDR3 region of rearranged TCR beta genes. The Illumina HiSeq System was used to sequence the amplified TCR beta libraries as 87-base-pair reads. On the study's bioinformatics: In a later analysis, some 80 million unique TCR beta chains were counted across the roughly 670 repertoires, and roughly 11 million of these chains were shared by at least two donors. A nearest-neighbor algorithm error-corrected the raw reads and collapsed the reads into unique sequences, merging closely related sequences to remove PCR and sequencing errors. Alignment of CDR3 sequences to IMGT reference sequences was used to assign V, D and J gene segments. For a sequence to be retained, at least a six-nucleotide match to both a V gene segment and a J gene segment was required. Rearrangements were classified as productive when the CDR3 lacked stop codons and remained in frame with V and J, and all other rearrangements were classified as non-productive. Following IMGT convention, CDR3 was defined as the stretch from the second conserved V-encoded cysteine to the conserved J-encoded phenylalanine. In an earlier analysis of around 640 of the donors, sequences lacking an unambiguous match to a single V gene segment were excluded. In an earlier analysis of about 590 of the donors, a V segment was called functional when productive rearrangements were above 56.7%, and segregating when the standard deviation between donors exceeded 5%. A statistical classification framework was built to diagnose cytomegalovirus status from the catalog of TCR beta chain sequences. In a later analysis, TCR nucleotide sequences were compared against IMGT/GENE-DB human TR gene sequences so that V and J genes could be assigned. The TCRdist pipeline was used in a later analysis to assign CDR3 sequences and most-parsimonious VDJ recombination scenarios. In a later analysis, every TCR beta chain was defined by the combination of its CDR3 amino acid sequence and its V-gene family, and reads without a unique V-gene family were dropped. As a way to deal with suspected cross-contamination and a sequencing artifact, a later analysis dropped 500 to 700 nucleotide sequences that were highly shared and had low generation probability. In a later analysis, a clonal expansion index for each public chain was calculated from normalized within-repertoire ranks of inferred template counts. In a later analysis, generation probabilities were computed using a VDJ recombination model fitted to out-of-frame rearrangements, and the results were checked against IGoR. Hypergeometric tests were used in a later analysis to score TCR-TCR, TCR-HLA and TCR-CMV co-occurrence, with a repertoire-size bias correction applied to the TCR pairs. False discovery rates were estimated in a later analysis by permuting HLA or CMV assignments 20 times. A later analysis grouped co-occurring TCRs with DBSCAN, adding TCRdist sequence similarity when clustering within HLA-allele-positive subsets. Co-occurrence clustering excluded repertoires with fewer than 30,000 or more than 120,000 public chains, plus five with anomalous nucleotide sharing. TCRdb carries this immuneACCESS record with in-frame sequences only. Its versions omit some clonotypes, under half of them owing to an unresolved V gene in the studies checked, with the rest unexplained. V and J calls plus clone size are reproduced from that table; the DNA served to infer D and trimming. The sample table shows about 190,000 clones, and around 81% are seen once. Jointly, the top ten make up approximately 1.8% of the sample.

The cohort comprised under 700 healthy bone marrow donors. All cohort members were sampled while nominally healthy, although unrecorded immune exposures were likely present. The donor tested CMV seronegative and was one of the 352 seronegative cohort members. A peripheral blood sample was collected from each donor, and TCR beta sequencing was performed on peripheral blood mononuclear cells. The Qiagen DNeasy Blood Extraction Kit was used to extract genomic DNA from the blood cell samples. CDR3 length: 17 amino acids, cysteine to phenylalanine. Left in the record is the CDR3 DNA by itself, 51 bases read in frame from the first base.

Recombination linked TRBV21-1 to TRBJ2-7; the table's TRBD2 call for D was not verified on the DNA. TRBV21-1 is designated a pseudogene. Sequenced sample: PBMCs. The source is a man between 18 and 35 years old in good health and CMV-seronegative. The CDR3 sequence is CASRGIKRLAGAGEQYF. The DNA reads TGTGCCAGCAGGGGGATAAAGAGGCTAGCGGGAGCGGGGGAGCAGTACTTC.